The clone carrying this TCR beta chain was seen many times. The antigen is unknown. TCRdb recomputed calls from the reads with MiXCR, one row per CDR3 protein. The data contain 60,000 to 65,000 distinct CDR3 sequences, around 20% of them singletons. V shed 5 bases, J shed 6 bases, and the junction held 5 bases outside the gene matches. The germline V gene has CDR1 MNHNS and CDR2 SASEGT. CDR3 size: 14 residues. This entry belongs to a study of lung T cells in sarcoidosis with Löfgren's syndrome. Study-wide findings and caveats: Shared TRAV12-1 and TRBV2 CDR3 motifs were reported across several patients. TRAV12-1 and TRBV2 were reportedly most expanded in Löfgren's patients. Paired TRAV12-1/TRBV2 TCRs showed CDR3 homology and preferential pairing. Recognition of an unidentified sarcoidosis antigen was only suggested.

The origin of this receptor is a human donor with sarcoidosis (Löfgren's syndrome or another form), or a control subject (not recorded which). The chain carries TRBV6-1 and TRBJ2-1, with 9 bases identical to TRBD2. Input material: CD4+ T cells from PBMCs. The CDR3 reads CASSFSGRGNEQFF. In DNA, the CDR3 is TGTGCCAGCAGTTTTAGCGGGAGAGGCAATGAGCAGTTCTTC.